These 8 T cell receptor beta chains originate from one sample sequenced in a study of shared clonotypes between healthy human individuals (dated by TCRdb to the early 2020s). The method was the immunoSEQ multiplex PCR assay. The immuneACCESS repertoire file appears here via TCRdb, limited to in-frame rearrangements. These files lack a portion of the clones; in checked studies, under half of the deficit traces to unresolved V genes, and the cause of the others is not known. The sample data list 1,400,000 or so clones, and about 98.5% of these were observed just once. The ten top clones hold around 0.38% of the sample. The material sequenced was naive CD4+ T cells sorted from blood. The intended sense of this specimen's cell subset or site label: CD45RA+ positively selected. Every receptor here comes from a man aged 25 to 40 in good health.

The chain uses TRBV7-8 and TRBJ2-3; TRBD1 agrees at 10 bases. With 5 bases clipped from V and 3 bases from J, the junction kept 2 bases outside the gene matches. Looked up from germline, CDR1 is SGHVS and CDR2 is FQNEAQ. The CDR3 totals 14 residues. CDR3 nucleotide sequence: TGTGCCAGCAGCCGGACAGGGGGGACAGATACGCAGTATTTT. This translates into CASSRTGGTDTQYF.

CDR3 in amino acids: CATSRDGAGNLSLYEQYF. CDR3 nucleotide sequence: TGTGCCACCAGCAGAGATGGTGCAGGTAATTTGTCTCTTTACGAGCAGTACTTC. The gene calls are TRBV15 and TRBJ2-7; no reliable D call. Trimming stripped 0 bases from V and 4 bases from J, with 22 bases between. The germline V gene encodes CDR1 LNHNV and CDR2 YYDKDF (reference sequence). CDR3 length: 18 amino acids.

The chain uses TRBV4-1 and TRBJ2-3; D possibly matches TRBD1 or TRBD2 (5 bases each). The V end lost 1 base, the J end lost 3 bases, and 8 bases lay between the germline ends. The CDR3 runs 14 residues. The germline V gene has CDR1 MGHRA and CDR2 YSYEKL. The CDR3 nucleotides are TGCGCCAGCAGCCAAGTGGGACCAACAGATACGCAGTATTTT. Amino acid sequence: CASSQVGPTDTQYF.

The V gene is TRBV11-2, the J gene TRBJ2-4; D not certain. V lost 5 bases, J lost 1 base, and 18 bases lay in between. This CDR3 has 17 residues. Looked up from germline, CDR1 is SGHAT and CDR2 is FQNNGV. CDR3 sequence (DNA): TGTGCCAGCAGCCTGGGGTTGGAAAGGACGGCCAAAAACATTCAGTACTTC. It codes for CASSLGLERTAKNIQYF.

V and J are TRBV7-8 and TRBJ1-5; perhaps TRBD1 as D (5 bases). The CDR3 spans 16 residues. Germline CDR1 reads SGHVS; CDR2 reads FQNEAQ. V was shortened by 1 base and J by 2 bases, with 12 bases between the two germline ends. CDR3 nucleotides: TGTGCCAGCAGCTTAGAGGCGGGGGTTCGCAATCAGCCCCAGCATTTT. As protein: CASSLEAGVRNQPQHF.

Turning to this clone: Germline is not matched at one junction end, which may reflect a read error. The chain carries TRBV28 and TRBJ2-1, with TRBD2 identical over 9 bases. CDR3 length: 14 amino acids. Germline values: CDR1 MDHEN, CDR2 SYDVKM. The CDR3 region has the DNA TGCGCCAGCAGTTCCCCGGGGGGTAGCGGGAGTATGTTCTTC. Protein sequence: CASSSPGGSGSMFF.

V gene TRBV6-4 combines with J gene TRBJ2-6; D ambiguous. Trimming pared 3 bases from V and 4 bases from J, leaving 1 base between. The V gene's germline CDR1 is MRHNA and CDR2 SNTAGT. CDR3 length equals 12 residues. The CDR3 is CASSEGANVLTF. The CDR3 bases are TGTGCCAGCAGTGAAGGGGCCAACGTCCTGACTTTC.

The V call is TRBV6-5, the J call TRBJ2-7, with D possibly being TRBD1 (5 bases). CDR3 length equals 13 residues. Trimming pared 6 bases from V and 6 bases from J, leaving 15 bases between. Germline V gives CDR1 MNHEY, CDR2 SVGAGI. The CDR3 region has the DNA TGTGCCAGCAGCGACCCCAATCAGGGCGAGCAGTACTTC. Its protein is CASSDPNQGEQYF.